The present entry profiles one T cell receptor beta chain with its context. The source of the sample is a study of T cell changes during pregnancy in multiple sclerosis. The table came from immunoSEQ multiplex PCR; TCRdb's copy has only in-frame clones and leaves some out. This table has around 99,000 clones, 85% to 95% appearing once. This TCR derives from a female donor in good health, enrolled as a control in a pregnancy study. The sample consisted of peripheral blood, taken in the third trimester of pregnancy.

CDR3 protein: CASSSGQESYEQYF. DNA for the CDR3: TGTGCCAGCAGTTCGGGACAGGAATCCTACGAGCAGTACTTC. V and J are TRBV27 and TRBJ2-7; 8 positions match TRBD1. There are 14 residues in the CDR3. The V gene end was trimmed by 4 bases and the J gene end by 1 base; junction bases not matched to a gene: 3. The germline gives CDR1 MNHEY, CDR2 SMNVEV (reference sequence).